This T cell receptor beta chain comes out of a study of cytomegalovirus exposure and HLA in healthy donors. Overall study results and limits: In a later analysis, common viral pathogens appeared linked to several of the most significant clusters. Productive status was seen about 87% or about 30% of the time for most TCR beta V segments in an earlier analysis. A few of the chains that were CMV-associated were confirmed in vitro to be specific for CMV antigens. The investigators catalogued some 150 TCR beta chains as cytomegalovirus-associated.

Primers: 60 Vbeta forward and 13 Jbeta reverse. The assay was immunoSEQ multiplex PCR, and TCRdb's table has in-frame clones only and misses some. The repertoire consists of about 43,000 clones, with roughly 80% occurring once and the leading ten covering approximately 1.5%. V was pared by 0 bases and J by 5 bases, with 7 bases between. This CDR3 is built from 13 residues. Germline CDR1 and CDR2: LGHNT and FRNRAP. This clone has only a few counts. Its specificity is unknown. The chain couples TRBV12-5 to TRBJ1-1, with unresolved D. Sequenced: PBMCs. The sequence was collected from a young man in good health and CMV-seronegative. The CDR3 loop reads CASGLVEGTEAFF. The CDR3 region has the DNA TGTGCTAGTGGTTTGGTTGAGGGTACTGAAGCTTTCTTT.